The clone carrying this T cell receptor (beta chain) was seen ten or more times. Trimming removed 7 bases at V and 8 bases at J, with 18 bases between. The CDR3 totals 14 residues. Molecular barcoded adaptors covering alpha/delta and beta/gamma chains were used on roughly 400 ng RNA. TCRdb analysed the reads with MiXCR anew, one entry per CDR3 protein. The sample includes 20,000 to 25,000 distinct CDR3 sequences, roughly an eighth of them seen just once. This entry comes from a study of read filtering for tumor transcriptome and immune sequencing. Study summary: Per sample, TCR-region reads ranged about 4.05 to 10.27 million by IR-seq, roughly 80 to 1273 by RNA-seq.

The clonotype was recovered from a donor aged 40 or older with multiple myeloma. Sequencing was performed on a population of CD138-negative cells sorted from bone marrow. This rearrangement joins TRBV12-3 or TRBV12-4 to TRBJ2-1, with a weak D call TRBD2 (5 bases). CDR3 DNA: TGTGCCAGCAACCTTAGAGTGAGGGCGGATGAGCAGTTCTTC. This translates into CASNLRVRADEQFF.